This T cell receptor (beta chain) was found in a study of blood T cell repertoires in COVID-19. Authors' data handling: Nucleated cell number was recorded as an estimate derived from reference gene primer amplification. Data came from immunoSEQ multiplex PCR; TCRdb stores just in-frame clones and leaves some out. V, J and clone size derive from that table, while D and trimming were established from the DNA sequence. The sample includes a few hundred thousand clones, roughly nine tenths of them seen just once. The V gene end was trimmed by 1 base and the J gene end by 7 bases; junction bases not matched to a gene: 6. The CDR3 is 16 amino acids. The germline CDR1 and CDR2 sequences are MGHRA and YSYEKL.

The clonotype comes from a woman between 40 and 55 years old who had recovered from COVID-19. The sample consisted of peripheral blood. The rearrangement joins TRBV4-1 to TRBJ2-2, with TRBD2 identical over 10 bases. DNA of the CDR3: TGCGCCAGCAGCCAAGTCACTAGCGGGATAGGCGGGGAGCTGTTTTTT. It codes for CASSQVTSGIGGELFF.